The 10 T cell receptor beta chains listed next were all sequenced from one sample in a study of T cell changes during pregnancy in multiple sclerosis (dated by TCRdb to the late 2010s). Library preparation was by the immunoSEQ multiplex PCR assay. As stored in TCRdb, this immuneACCESS dataset retains in-frame rearrangements with V and J assigned. A fraction of the clones does not appear; measured against another copy, unresolved V genes explain less than half of the discrepancy, and the remainder lacks a known reason. The sample contains roughly 40,000 clones, around nine tenths of them found a single time. Jointly, the top ten make up 7.8% of the sample. The sequenced sample was CD8+ T cells from peripheral blood mononuclear cells, obtained before pregnancy. Receptors were obtained from a female donor with multiple sclerosis, enrolled in a pregnancy study.

V is TRBV7-8 and J is TRBJ1-1; D possibly corresponds to TRBD1 (5 bases). The CDR3 is 12 amino acids. Germline CDR1 is SGHVS and CDR2 is FQNEAQ. V was pared by 2 bases and J by 6 bases, with 7 bases between. The CDR3 nucleotides read TGTGCCAGCAGCTTATTCAGGGCTGAAGCTTTCTTT. Translation: CASSLFRAEAFF.

This rearrangement joins TRBV5-6 to TRBJ1-2, with 11 bases matching TRBD1. Germline CDR1 is SGHDT and CDR2 is YYEEEE. There are 15 residues in the CDR3. Unmatched junction bases numbered 5, after V lost 0 bases and J lost 7 bases. The CDR3 DNA sequence: TGTGCCAGCAGCTTGGGGACAGGGGGCTTTCTTGGCTACACCTTC. It translates to CASSLGTGGFLGYTF.

This rearrangement joins TRBV6-5 to TRBJ2-7; 10 positions agree with TRBD2. Per germline, CDR1 MNHEY and CDR2 SVGAGI. The CDR3 is made up of 15 amino acids. Unmatched junction bases numbered 4, after V lost 2 bases and J lost 3 bases. CDR3 DNA sequence: TGTGCCAGCAGTTACGGTCTAGCGGGAGACTACGAGCAGTACTTC. Amino acids: CASSYGLAGDYEQYF.

V and J are TRBV27 and TRBJ2-2; 11 nucleotides match TRBD1. Per the germline V gene, CDR1 is MNHEY and CDR2 is SMNVEV (reference sequence). The CDR3 loop spans 15 amino acids. V was clipped by 5 bases and J by 4 bases; unmatched bases: 3. The CDR3 is CASSPGTGGTGELFF. The CDR3 region has the DNA TGTGCCAGCAGTCCAGGGACAGGGGGCACCGGGGAGCTGTTTTTT.

V usage is TRBV4-2 and J usage is TRBJ2-2; D not certain. CDR1 is LGHNA and CDR2 is YNFKEQ in the germline V gene. This CDR3 is built from 17 residues. With 0 bases removed from V and 5 bases from J, the gap between germline ends came to 16 bases. The CDR3 bases are TGTGCCAGCAGCCAAGAGTTGAGCGTCGCGTGGACCGGGGAGCTGTTTTTT. This sequence encodes CASSQELSVAWTGELFF.

The V and J genes are TRBV5-4 and TRBJ2-1; possibly TRBD2 for D (6 bases). Between the trimmed V and J ends, which lost 2 bases and 5 bases, there was a span of 11 bases. The CDR3 contains 14 residues. Germline loops: CDR1 SGHNT, CDR2 YYREEE (reference sequence). In DNA form, the CDR3 reads TGTGCCAGCAGCTTAATGGGCGGGGACAATGAGCAGTTCTTC. Encoded protein: CASSLMGGDNEQFF. The full variable domain, with the rest looked up from reference TRBV5-4 and TRBJ2-1, is ETGVTQSPTHLIKTRGQQVTLRCSSQSGHNTVSWYQQALGQGPQFIFQYYREEENGRGNFPPRFSGLQFPNYSSELNVNALELDDSALYLCASSLMGGDNEQFFGPGTRLTVL.

The chain uses TRBV7-8 and TRBJ2-1, with no clear D. Trimming took 1 base from V and 9 from J, leaving 10 bases between them. Germline V gives CDR1 SGHVS, CDR2 FQNEAQ. This CDR3 comprises 13 residues. The CDR3 nucleotides read TGTGCCAGCAGCTTAGGACCTGAGCGTGAGCAGTTCTTC. Translated: CASSLGPEREQFF. Full variable domain (outside the CDR3, taken from reference TRBV7-8 and TRBJ2-1): GAGVSQSPRYKVAKRGQDVALRCDPISGHVSLFWYQQALGQGPEFLTYFQNEAQLDKSGLPSDRFFAERPEGSVSTLKIQRTQQEDSAVYLCASSLGPEREQFFGPGTRLTVL.

The chain links TRBV4-2 to TRBJ2-6; 7 bases agree with TRBD2. Germline lookup yields CDR1 LGHNA and CDR2 YNFKEQ. The junction had 0 bases not matched to a gene; V was cut back by 1 base and J by 0 bases. CDR3 length equals 16 residues. The CDR3 is CASSQGGSSGANVLTF. The DNA of the CDR3 is TGTGCCAGCAGCCAAGGCGGGAGCTCTGGGGCCAACGTCCTGACTTTC.

J is TRBJ2-1 and V is TRBV5-4; 11 positions agree with TRBD2. V was pared by 2 bases and J by 10 bases, with 5 bases of the junction left unmatched. In germline, CDR1 is SGHNT, CDR2 YYREEE (reference sequence). The CDR3 is 14 residues long. The CDR3 spells CASSFTSGSDEQFF. CDR3 nucleotide sequence: TGTGCCAGCAGCTTCACTAGCGGGAGTGACGAGCAGTTCTTC.

This sequence joins TRBV7-8 and TRBJ2-1; 8 bases agree with TRBD2. The junction had 6 bases not matched to a gene; V was cut back by 1 base and J by 10 bases. This CDR3 spans 14 amino acids. The germline gives CDR1 SGHVS, CDR2 FQNEAQ. The CDR3: CASSLEGAGGEQFF. As DNA, the CDR3 is TGTGCCAGCAGCTTAGAAGGGGCGGGAGGCGAGCAGTTCTTC.